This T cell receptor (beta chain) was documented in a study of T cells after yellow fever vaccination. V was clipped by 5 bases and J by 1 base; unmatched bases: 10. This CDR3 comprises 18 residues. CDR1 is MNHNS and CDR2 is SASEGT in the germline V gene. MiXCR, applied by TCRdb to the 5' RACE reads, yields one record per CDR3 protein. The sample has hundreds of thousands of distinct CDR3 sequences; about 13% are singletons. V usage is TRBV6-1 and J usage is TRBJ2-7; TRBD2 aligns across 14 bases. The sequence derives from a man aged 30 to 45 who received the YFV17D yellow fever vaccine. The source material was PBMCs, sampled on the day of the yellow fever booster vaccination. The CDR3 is CASSPSGTSGRFSYEQYF. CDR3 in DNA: TGTGCCAGCAGTCCTTCCGGGACTAGCGGGAGATTTTCCTACGAGCAGTACTTC.